Reported below is one T cell receptor beta chain. The CDR3 has 14 residues. Germline values: CDR1 SGHVS, CDR2 FQNEAQ. Trimming removed 5 bases from V and 4 bases from J, with 14 bases in between. The sample is drawn from a study of somatic mutations in cytotoxic T cells in rheumatoid arthritis. Only in-frame clones appear in the TCRdb table, and some are missing; sequencing was by immunoSEQ multiplex PCR. Seen here are roughly 13,000 clones, around four fifths observed once, and the top ten hold less than 20%. The rearrangement uses TRBV7-8 and TRBJ1-1; perhaps TRBD1 as D (5 bases). The sequenced material came from CD8+ T cells sorted from blood. This TCR was sampled from an adult with rheumatoid arthritis. DNA of the CDR3: TGTGCCAGCAGCCTAGGAGGGCAGGGCACTGAAGCTTTCTTT. Translation gives CASSLGGQGTEAFF.